What follows are 20 T cell receptor beta chains derived from one specimen sequenced in a study of blood T cell repertoires in COVID-19. The method was immunoSEQ multiplex PCR; TCRdb's version includes in-frame clones alone and lacks a portion of them. This table holds a few hundred thousand clones, around 90% found once. Sample: PBMCs or T cells enriched from blood (not recorded which). The receptors stem from a human donor in a cohort exposed to, infected with or recovered from COVID-19 (not recorded which). The donor label of this sample is uncertain.

V usage is TRBV7-8 and J usage is TRBJ2-3, with D perhaps matching TRBD2 (6 bases). This CDR3 is 14 amino acids long. V gave up 6 bases and J gave up 0 bases, with 10 bases separating them. The germline gives CDR1 SGHVS, CDR2 FQNEAQ. This CDR3 is CASRFSGSTDTQYF. The CDR3 coding sequence is TGTGCCAGCAGATTTAGCGGCAGCACAGATACGCAGTATTTT. Complete variable domain (other parts from reference TRBV7-8 and TRBJ2-3): GAGVSQSPRYKVAKRGQDVALRCDPISGHVSLFWYQQALGQGPEFLTYFQNEAQLDKSGLPSDRFFAERPEGSVSTLKIQRTQQEDSAVYLCASRFSGSTDTQYFGPGTRLTVL.

The V call is TRBV24-1, the J call TRBJ1-2, with D unresolved. The CDR3 runs to 14 residues. The V gene lost 0 bases and the J gene lost 6 bases, with 10 bases spanning the gap. The germline gives CDR1 KGHDR, CDR2 SFDVKD. CDR3 residues: CATSDLGGRDGYTF. The CDR3 DNA sequence: TGTGCCACCAGTGATTTGGGAGGGAGAGATGGCTACACCTTC.

The rearrangement uses TRBV29-1 and TRBJ1-1, with D hard to call. CDR1 and CDR2 from the germline V gene are SQVTM and ANQGSEA. The CDR3 has 11 amino acids. V shed 6 bases and J shed 6 bases, with 11 bases lying between them. CDR3: CSVRGRAEAFF. The CDR3 DNA reads as TGCAGCGTCCGCGGCCGGGCTGAAGCTTTCTTT.

The chain couples TRBV6-1 to TRBJ2-5; D is uncertain. CDR3 length: 12 amino acids. The germline V and J ends were trimmed by 2 bases and 5 bases, with 6 bases remaining between them. Germline V lookup: CDR1 MNHNS, CDR2 SASEGT. The CDR3 region has the DNA TGTGCCAGCAGTGAATCCAGGGAGACCCAGTACTTC. It yields the protein CASSESRETQYF.

The chain is built from TRBV7-9 and TRBJ1-3; D might be TRBD1 (6 bases). This CDR3 is 16 amino acids long. CDR1 is SEHNR, CDR2 FQNEAQ, per germline (reference sequence). V was cut by 2 bases and J by 0 bases, with 11 bases left in between. The chain's CDR3 is CASSLRAGDSGNTIYF. CDR3 nucleotides: TGTGCCAGCAGCTTAAGGGCAGGGGACTCTGGAAACACCATATATTTT.

The gene calls are TRBV6-4 and TRBJ2-1; 14 bases agree with TRBD2. Trimming removed 0 bases from V and 8 bases from J; junction bases left unmatched: 3. Germline-derived CDR1 and CDR2 are MRHNA and SNTAGT. CDR3 length: 16 amino acids. The CDR3 region has the DNA TGTGCCAGCAGTGACTCGGGGACTAGCGGGGGCTATGAGCAGTTCTTC. It yields the protein CASSDSGTSGGYEQFF.

This clone appeared a single time. The chain links TRBV7-2 to TRBJ2-2, with D hard to call. V gave up 5 bases and J gave up 6 bases, with 10 bases separating them. The germline V gene encodes CDR1 SGHTA and CDR2 FQGNSA. The CDR3 length is 13 residues. Here the CDR3 DNA reads TGTGCCAGCAGCCCATTCGTAGCCGGGGAGCTGTTTTTT. The encoded protein is CASSPFVAGELFF.

V and J are TRBV2 and TRBJ2-6; TRBD1 matches 9 bases. Germline CDR1 is SNHLY and CDR2 is FYNNEI. This CDR3 contains 18 residues. The V gene end was trimmed by 4 bases and the J gene end by 0 bases; junction bases not matched to a gene: 7. CDR3 DNA sequence: TGTGCCAGCAGTGCCTGGACAGGGGCCATCTCTGGGGCCAACGTCCTGACTTTC. Protein product: CASSAWTGAISGANVLTF.

V is TRBV12-3 or TRBV12-4 and J is TRBJ1-1; the D gene is possibly TRBD1 (6 bases). The CDR3 is made up of 12 amino acids. The V end lost 4 bases, the J end lost 9 bases, and 12 bases lay between the germline ends. The CDR3 loop is CASSSVGQKAFF. CDR3 sequence (DNA): TGTGCCAGCAGTTCGGTAGGACAGAAAGCTTTCTTT.

Here the CDR3 reads CASSGLRQGALRGSSYNEQFF. The CDR3 region has the DNA TGTGCCAGCAGCGGCCTACGTCAGGGGGCTCTGAGGGGCAGCTCCTACAATGAGCAGTTCTTC. The chain employs TRBV9 and TRBJ2-1, with 8 bases matching TRBD1. The CDR3 extends over 21 amino acids. Germline CDR1 and CDR2: SGDLS and YYNGEE. V lost 3 bases, J lost 0 bases, and 20 bases stayed unmatched.

CDR3 amino acids: CASSLASGGRTTDTQYF. In DNA, the CDR3 is TGCGCCAGCAGCTTGGCCAGCGGGGGGCGAACCACAGATACGCAGTATTTT. This sequence joins TRBV5-1 and TRBJ2-3; TRBD2 matches at 9 bases. The CDR3 extends over 17 amino acids. Germline CDR1 is SGHRS and CDR2 is YFSETQ. The ends lost 0 bases at V and 2 bases at J; junction bases unmatched: 7.

The chain is built from TRBV2 and TRBJ1-3; D gene ambiguous. Trimming shortened V by 8 bases and J by 4 bases, and 15 bases separated the two germline ends. The germline V gene encodes CDR1 SNHLY and CDR2 FYNNEI. This CDR3 is built from 14 residues. The CDR3 nucleotides read TGTGCCAGCGGCCAGGTCATACGGGGAAACACCATATATTTT. It is translated as CASGQVIRGNTIYF.

A single count supports this clone. The chain has TRBV7-8 and TRBJ2-5, with 7 bases that match TRBD2. The CDR3 sequence is 15 residues long. V gave up 5 bases and J gave up 7 bases; unmatched junction bases: 13. Germline V gives CDR1 SGHVS, CDR2 FQNEAQ. CDR3 coding DNA: TGTGCCAGCAGCCTCGGACTAGAAGAGGGCGGGACCCAGTACTTC. It codes for CASSLGLEEGGTQYF.

This clone has only a few counts. The chain couples TRBV27 to TRBJ1-5; 7 nucleotides line up with TRBD1. The CDR3 sequence is 14 residues long. The germline CDR1 and CDR2 sequences are MNHEY and SMNVEV (reference sequence). V shed 6 bases and J 4 bases; nucleotides not matched to a gene: 6. CDR3: CASSTTGWNQPQHF. Written as DNA, the CDR3 is TGTGCCAGCAGCACGACAGGGTGGAATCAGCCCCAGCATTTT.

This sequence joins TRBV12-3 or TRBV12-4 and TRBJ1-5; no firm D call. V was clipped by 2 bases and J by 5 bases, with 7 bases between them. The CDR3 totals 13 residues. The CDR3, as DNA: TGTGCCAGCAGTTTAACGGGTGATCAGCCCCAGCATTTT. Translation: CASSLTGDQPQHF.

This clone was picked up one time. The V and J genes are TRBV11-2 and TRBJ1-5; possible D gene TRBD1, 5 bases. CDR1 is SGHAT, CDR2 FQNNGV, per germline. The CDR3 runs 12 residues. Trimming removed 0 bases from V and 9 bases from J, with 6 bases in between. The CDR3 loop is CASSLDQGPQHF. Here the CDR3 DNA reads TGTGCCAGCAGCTTAGACCAGGGGCCCCAGCATTTT.

The rearrangement links TRBV19 to TRBJ2-2; 9 bases map to TRBD1. The CDR3 is made up of 15 amino acids. Germline CDR1 and CDR2: LNHDA and SQIVND (reference sequence). After removal of 7 bases from V and 6 bases from J, the junction contained 9 bases not matched to a gene. The CDR3 spells CASNPDRGLSGELFF. In nucleotides, the CDR3 is TGTGCCAGTAATCCGGACAGGGGTCTATCCGGGGAGCTGTTTTTT.

This clone was seen once. This chain links TRBV30 with TRBJ2-5, with 9 bases aligning to TRBD2. Germline V lookup: CDR1 GTSNPN, CDR2 SVGIG (reference sequence). The trim removed 0 bases at V and 4 bases at J, leaving 6 bases unmatched. The CDR3 sequence is 15 residues long. The CDR3 nucleotides are TGTGCCTGGAGTGTACTAGCGGGTAGGGGAGAGACCCAGTACTTC. Protein sequence: CAWSVLAGRGETQYF. Full variable domain (remainder filled in from reference TRBV30 and TRBJ2-5): SQTIHQWPATLVQPVGSPLSLECTVEGTSNPNLYWYRQAAGRGLQLLFYSVGIGQISSEVPQNLSASRPQDRQFILSSKKLLLSDSGFYLCAWSVLAGRGETQYFGPGTRLLVL.

The chain uses TRBV6-5 and TRBJ1-1, with 8 bases aligning to TRBD1. CDR1 and CDR2 (germline): MNHEY, SVGAGI. Losses at the gene ends were 6 bases for V and 1 base for J; bases not matched to a gene: 7. This CDR3 has 15 residues. The CDR3 spells CASRQGQGPNTEAFF. CDR3 DNA: TGTGCCAGCAGACAAGGACAGGGACCGAACACTGAAGCTTTCTTT.

This chain joins TRBV29-1 and TRBJ1-1; TRBD1 aligns across 9 bases. The CDR3 covers 14 residues. Germline V gene lookup returns CDR1 SQVTM and CDR2 ANQGSEA. The V gene end was trimmed by 7 bases and the J gene end by 5 bases; junction bases not matched to a gene: 11. The CDR3 here is CSAWGDRVNTEAFF. The DNA of the CDR3 is TGCAGCGCTTGGGGGGACAGGGTAAATACTGAAGCTTTCTTT.